This TCR beta chain originates from a study of blood T cell repertoires in COVID-19. Study-level information: Specimens from acute and convalescent COVID-19 originated in the United States, Italy and Spain. The cDNA or gDNA used as material had been derived from T cells, B-cell-depleted T cells, or PBMCs.

This clone has a single count. Methods used by the authors: Reference gene primers were amplified, and this amplification served to estimate nucleated cell counts. The protocol was immunoSEQ multiplex PCR, while the TCRdb copy is restricted to in-frame clones and leaves out a portion. The V and J calls and clone size come from that table; D and trimming were worked out from the DNA. The table has 120,000 to 150,000 clones, roughly 82% seen once. Per the germline V gene, CDR1 is MDHEN and CDR2 is SYDVKM. The junction had 6 bases not matched to a gene; V was cut back by 3 bases and J by 7 bases. The CDR3 loop spans 15 amino acids.

This TCR came from a human donor in a cohort sampled during active COVID-19. Sequenced input: peripheral blood. V gene TRBV28 combines with J gene TRBJ1-4, with 9 bases lining up with TRBD1. As DNA, the CDR3 is TGTGCCAGCAGTTTTTCCGGGACAGGGAGTGAAAAACTGTTTTTT. Translating gives CASSFSGTGSEKLFF.